This T cell receptor (beta chain) comes out of a study of T cell repertoires in cytomegalovirus infection. Study in general: Both a matching HLA type and CMV infection were indicated by public TCR beta signatures.

This clonotype was observed a handful of times. What it binds is not known. The CDR3 contains 16 residues. Germline V lookup: CDR1 LGHNA, CDR2 YSLEER. Trimming removed 0 bases from V and 0 bases from J, with 6 bases in between. TCRdb ran MiXCR on the reads and lists one entry per CDR3 protein. The sample yields approximately 83,000 distinct CDR3 sequences, around 25% seen once. This clonotype was obtained from a human donor in good health (CMV status not recorded). Some clones in this sample may be carry-over from other donors' samples. The chain combines TRBV4-3 with TRBJ1-6; D unresolved. The input for sequencing was CD8+ T cells from cultured PBMCs, taken from culture after CMV antigen stimulation. In DNA, the CDR3 is TGCGCCAGCAGCCAAGAAGTGAGCTCCTATAATTCACCCCTCCACTTT. Its protein is CASSQEVSSYNSPLHF.